The 31 T cell receptor beta chains in this list originate from one sample, sequenced in a study of tumor-infiltrating lymphocytes in primary liver carcinoma. Germline DNA was also extracted, with blood RNA taken from unsorted whole blood. A constant-region primer primed TCR beta cDNA synthesis from roughly 510 ng of total RNA. Three-round nested multiplex PCR performed with slightly modified ARM-PCR produced the TCR beta libraries. Each of the first two PCR rounds ran approximately 9 cycles with TRBV1-TRBV30 forward and C-beta reverse primers. Using its own MiXCR run on the multiplex PCR reads, TCRdb lists one record per CDR3 protein. The sample records 300,000 to 400,000 distinct CDR3 sequences, approximately 65% being singletons. Material: peripheral blood. Receptors were obtained from a man in his forties with primary liver carcinoma and hepatitis B virus infection.

This clonotype was observed a single time. This CDR3 is missing its conserved last phenylalanine or tryptophan, likely due to a read error. It is unclear where the CDR3 begins or ends on the DNA, so no DNA is shown, and the CDR3 is as TCRdb lists it. The rearrangement uses TRBV6-5 and TRBJ1-6; the DNA was not compared with TRBD1, the D call given in the table. From its first to its last residue, the CDR3 has 15 amino acids. In germline, CDR1 is MNHEY, CDR2 SVGAGI. CDR3 sequence: CASSRQGGENSPFHS.

For this clonotype: This clone may be a read error of a much larger clone one base away. The chain uses TRBV4-3 and TRBJ2-3; D is undetermined. This CDR3 contains 15 residues. Germline V gene sequence: CDR1 LGHNA, CDR2 YSLEER. The CDR3 region has the DNA TGCGCCAACAGCCAAGATGCCACCAGTACAGATACGCAGTATTTT. It translates to CANSQDATSTDTQYF.

CDR3 sequence reads: CASSTGTGANEKLFF. The DNA for the CDR3 is TGTGCCAGCAGTACGGGGACAGGGGCTAATGAAAAACTGTTTTTT. The gene calls are TRBV12-3 or TRBV12-4 and TRBJ1-4, with 10 bases aligning to TRBD1. CDR3 size: 15 residues. V lost 5 bases and J lost 3; bases outside the gene matches: 3.

For this clonotype: The CDR3 does not close with the conserved phenylalanine or tryptophan, likely indicating a read error. This chain links TRBV11-3 with TRBJ2-1; perhaps TRBD2 as D (5 bases). The V end lost 6 bases, the J end lost 6 bases, and 15 bases lay between the germline ends. The CDR3 totals 14 residues. CDR1 is SGHNT and CDR2 is YENEEA in the germline V gene. CDR3 amino acids: CASSLISESNEQFS. CDR3 DNA: TGTGCCAGCAGTTTGATTAGCGAGAGCAATGAGCAGTTCTCC.

For this clonotype: One end of the junction varies from germline; a read error may be responsible. The chain links TRBV29-1 to TRBJ2-7; 8 bases are shared with TRBD1. This CDR3 is 13 amino acids long. Germline V gives CDR1 SQVTM, CDR2 ANQGSEA. As DNA, the CDR3 is TGCAGCGTTGGGGGACAGGTAATGGTCGAGCAATACTTC. Its protein product is CSVGGQVMVEQYF.

In its sample, this clonotype was seen a few times. This chain uses TRBV6-1 with TRBJ2-7, with TRBD1 matching over 8 bases. The ends lost 7 bases at V and 1 base at J; junction bases unmatched: 6. There are 14 residues in the CDR3. Germline V gene sequence: CDR1 MNHNS, CDR2 SASEGT. The CDR3 protein is CASILDRVSYEQYF. The DNA for the CDR3 is TGTGCCAGCATATTGGACAGGGTGTCCTACGAGCAGTACTTC.

This clonotype was seen ten or more times. The CDR3 coding sequence is TGTGCCAGCAATGACAAGGACCCTAACACTGAAGCTTTCTTT. As protein: CASNDKDPNTEAFF. This chain connects TRBV12-3 or TRBV12-4 to TRBJ1-1, with D unclear. The CDR3 extends over 14 amino acids. The V end lost 7 bases, the J end lost 2 bases, and 14 bases lay between the germline ends.

This clonotype was seen once. At one of its ends the junction is not consistent with the germline gene, which may arise from a read error. The V and J genes are TRBV4-1 and TRBJ2-5; 15 nucleotides agree with TRBD2. Germline V lookup: CDR1 MGHRA, CDR2 YSYEKL. This CDR3 is 16 amino acids long. CDR3 DNA sequence: TGCACCAGCAGCCCGGAGGGACTAGCGGGGGGAGAGACCCAGTACTTC. Translated: CTSSPEGLAGGETQYF.

In regard to this clonotype: This may be a read error: a much more frequent sequence differs by one nucleotide. The rearrangement joins TRBV10-3 to TRBJ2-5; D might be TRBD1 (6 bases). CDR3 size: 14 residues. Germline CDR1 ENHRY, CDR2 SYGVKD. As DNA, the CDR3 is TGTGCCAACAGTGTGGACAGTATTCAAGAGACCCAGTACTTC. This encodes CANSVDSIQETQYF.

In regard to this clonotype: Relative to the germline gene, one junction end is altered; a read error may explain this. This rearrangement joins TRBV11-2 to TRBJ2-1, with 10 bases fitting TRBD2. Germline lookup yields CDR1 SGHAT and CDR2 FQNNGV. This CDR3 spans 16 amino acids. CDR3 sequence reads: CASSLGPGLASNEQSF. The CDR3 nucleotides are TGTGCCAGCAGCTTAGGTCCGGGACTAGCGTCCAATGAGCAATCCTTC.

V and J are TRBV12-3 or TRBV12-4 and TRBJ2-3; D remains ambiguous. The CDR3 covers 14 residues. V lost 5 bases to trimming and J lost 2 bases, with 11 bases between them. This CDR3 reads CASSTFWNTDTQYF. CDR3 nucleotides: TGTGCCAGCAGTACATTCTGGAACACAGATACGCAGTATTTT.

The rearrangement uses TRBV12-3 or TRBV12-4 and TRBJ1-1, with 7 bases identical to TRBD1. V lost 6 bases, J lost 1 base, and 5 bases stayed unmatched. The CDR3 extends over 14 amino acids. The CDR3 spells CASRQGMGNTEAFF. CDR3 bases: TGTGCCAGCAGACAGGGGATGGGGAACACTGAAGCTTTCTTT.

The sample holds many counts of this clonotype. The rearrangement uses TRBV29-1 and TRBJ2-7; D call uncertain. Germline V gene data show CDR1 as SQVTM and CDR2 as ANQGSEA. This CDR3 contains 12 residues. V lost 6 bases and J lost 1, with 10 bases in between. DNA of the CDR3: TGCAGCGTCCGCCCTCAATCCTACGAGCAGTACTTC. Translation gives CSVRPQSYEQYF.

This clonotype was seen a handful of times. The CDR3 spells CASSLGPGQGAKGYTF. For the CDR3, the DNA is TGCGCCAGCAGCTTGGGCCCGGGACAGGGGGCAAAAGGTTACACCTTC. The V gene is TRBV5-1, the J gene TRBJ1-2; 12 bases align to TRBD1. V dropped 0 bases and J dropped 11; count of bases not matched to a gene: 11. The CDR3 is 16 residues long. CDR1 is SGHRS and CDR2 is YFSETQ in the germline V gene.

Notes on this clonotype: Just one base apart from a much larger clone, this may be a read error. This chain uses TRBV12-3 or TRBV12-4 with TRBJ2-5; D not certain. This CDR3 has 12 amino acids. CDR3 protein: CPSSFLRETQYF. CDR3 sequence (DNA): TGTCCCAGCAGTTTTTTGAGAGAGACCCAGTACTTC.

With regard to this clonotype: The final CDR3 position lacks the conserved phenylalanine or tryptophan, pointing to a likely read error. The chain uses TRBV28 and TRBJ2-7; possibly TRBD2 for D (5 bases). With 6 bases removed from V and 5 bases from J, the gap between germline ends came to 17 bases. The CDR3 length is 14 residues. Per the germline V gene, CDR1 is MDHEN and CDR2 is SYDVKM. Here the CDR3 DNA reads TGTGCCAGCAGCCTACAAGGGAGCGAAGACGAGCAGTACTAC. Protein product: CASSLQGSEDEQYY.

This clonotype was observed a single time. This chain connects TRBV6-5 to TRBJ2-1, with D unresolved. V was cut by 6 bases and J by 9 bases, with 12 bases left in between. Germline values: CDR1 MNHEY, CDR2 SVGAGI. The CDR3 contains 12 residues. The CDR3 here is CASREFLGEQFF. The CDR3 DNA is TGTGCCAGCAGGGAGTTCTTAGGTGAGCAGTTCTTC.

The genes are TRBV11-2 and TRBJ2-1; TRBD1 is a possible D gene (6 bases). The CDR3 runs to 15 residues. Germline V gives CDR1 SGHAT, CDR2 FQNNGV. Between the trimmed V and J ends, which lost 3 bases and 8 bases, there was a span of 17 bases. The CDR3 nucleotides are TGTGCCAGCAGCTTGGGGGCTGGTGGAACCTATGAGCAGTTCTTC. It encodes CASSLGAGGTYEQFF.

CDR3 nucleotides: TGTGCCAGCAGTGAAGAGGTGGGGCGGGGAGACAATGAGCAGTTCTTC. Amino acids: CASSEEVGRGDNEQFF. The chain employs TRBV6-1 and TRBJ2-1; a possible D gene is TRBD2 (6 bases). The CDR3 covers 16 residues. Trimming cost V 1 base and J 5 bases, with 15 bases left between them. Per germline, CDR1 MNHNS and CDR2 SASEGT.

This clonotype was detected only once. This may stem from a read error, because a much larger clone lies one nucleotide away. This chain joins TRBV6-1 and TRBJ2-1; D might be TRBD1 (5 bases). The CDR3 contains 15 residues. Germline V gene sequence: CDR1 MNHNS, CDR2 SASEGT. With 1 base removed from V and 5 bases from J, the gap between germline ends came to 12 bases. DNA of the CDR3: TGTGCCAGCAGTGAAGATAGGGGTTACCACAATGAGCAGTTCTTC. As protein: CASSEDRGYHNEQFF.

Concerning this clonotype: The final CDR3 position lacks the conserved phenylalanine or tryptophan, pointing to a likely read error. This chain joins TRBV11-2 and TRBJ2-7, with 8 bases lining up with TRBD2. There are 20 residues in the CDR3. Germline V gives CDR1 SGHAT, CDR2 FQNNGV. This CDR3 is CASSRISRTYLSGADYKQYL. CDR3 bases: TGTGCCAGCAGCCGCATCTCCAGGACGTATCTTAGCGGGGCTGACTACAAGCAGTACCTC.

Details on this clonotype: This clone may be a read error of a much larger clone one base away. The V and J genes are TRBV5-6 and TRBJ2-5; D perhaps matches TRBD1 (6 bases). From germline, CDR1 is SGHDT and CDR2 YYEEEE. The CDR3 is made up of 16 amino acids. The CDR3 region has the DNA TGTGTCAGCAGCTCAGGAGGCGCCGGGACACGAGAGACCCAGTACTTC. This gives the protein CVSSSGGAGTRETQYF.

This clonotype occurred a few times. The chain employs TRBV6-1 and TRBJ1-1, with D unclear. The CDR3 has 10 residues. With 11 bases removed from V and 10 bases from J, the gap between germline ends came to 14 bases. CDR1 MNHNS and CDR2 SASEGT come from the germline V gene. DNA for the CDR3: TGTGCCTGCTACGAGACGGGAGCTTTCTTT. Its protein is CACYETGAFF.

The rearrangement joins TRBV7-9 to TRBJ2-7; weak D call: TRBD2 (5 bases). This CDR3 has 15 residues. V lost 4 bases and J 2 bases, leaving 15 bases between the germline ends. Germline-derived CDR1 and CDR2 are SEHNR and FQNEAQ (reference sequence). The CDR3 DNA sequence: TGTGCCAGCAGCTCGCCACGGAGCGGAACCTACGAGCAGTACTTC. Protein: CASSSPRSGTYEQYF.

This clonotype was recorded many times. The chain links TRBV12-3 or TRBV12-4 to TRBJ1-6; D remains ambiguous. Trimming shortened V by 3 bases and J by 7 bases, and 7 bases separated the two germline ends. This CDR3 spans 13 amino acids. This CDR3 is CASSFMGNSPLHF. The CDR3 DNA follows: TGTGCCAGCAGTTTCATGGGGAATTCACCCCTCCACTTT.

The chain joins TRBV6-1 to TRBJ2-1; 9 positions match TRBD2. With 10 bases clipped from V and 10 bases from J, the junction kept 11 bases outside the gene matches. The germline V gene has CDR1 MNHNS and CDR2 SASEGT. CDR3 length: 13 residues. CDR3 in DNA: TGTGCCACTCTACCCGGGACTAGCTTAGAGCAGTTCTTC. Protein: CATLPGTSLEQFF.

This clonotype has only one observation. A junction boundary mismatches the germline segment, possibly from a read error. The rearrangement joins TRBV11-2 to TRBJ2-7, with D uncertain. Germline values: CDR1 SGHAT, CDR2 FQNNGV. The CDR3 totals 16 residues. The CDR3 loop reads CARSLVWSVRSYEHYF. The CDR3 nucleotides are TGTGCCAGGAGCTTAGTTTGGAGCGTGAGATCCTACGAGCACTACTTC.

The chain is built from TRBV6-2 or TRBV6-3 and TRBJ2-1, with 9 bases aligning to TRBD2. The length of the CDR3 is 15 residues. V lost 4 bases and J lost 9; bases outside the gene matches: 10. The germline V gene encodes CDR1 MNHEY and CDR2 SVGEGT. In nucleotides, the CDR3 is TGTGCCAGCAGTTTAGCGGGAGATGCACACAGTGAGCAGTTCTTC. Protein product: CASSLAGDAHSEQFF.

This clonotype has a handful of counts. This chain uses TRBV6-5 with TRBJ1-5; the D gene is possibly TRBD1 (5 bases). Trimming took off 4 bases at V and 4 bases at J, with 8 bases between the two ends. The CDR3 length is 13 residues. Germline V gene sequence: CDR1 MNHEY, CDR2 SVGAGI. The CDR3 nucleotides read TGTGCCAGCAGTTGGGACGGAAATCAGCCCCAGCATTTT. As protein: CASSWDGNQPQHF.

This clonotype is judged medium-sized. The chain has TRBV11-2 and TRBJ2-3, with D unclear. This CDR3 spans 14 amino acids. V was cut by 2 bases and J by 0 bases, with 6 bases left in between. Germline V gene sequence: CDR1 SGHAT, CDR2 FQNNGV. This CDR3 is CASSLQVSTDTQYF. CDR3 nucleotides: TGTGCCAGCAGCTTACAGGTTAGCACAGATACGCAGTATTTT.

About this clonotype itself: A much larger clone differs from this one at a single base, so this may be a read error. The CDR3 nucleotides read TGCGCCAGCAGTCAAGGACAGCATCAGGCCCAGCATTTT. Residues: CASSQGQHQAQHF. J is TRBJ1-5 and V is TRBV4-3; D is perhaps TRBD1 (6 bases). The CDR3 has 13 residues. CDR1 LGHNA and CDR2 YSLEER come from the germline V gene.